A selection of T cell receptor beta chains follows, all from one sample in a study of vaccination and CD4 T cells after COVID-19. TCRdb recomputed calls from the PCR reads with MiXCR, one row per CDR3 protein. The sample records over 3,500 distinct CDR3 sequences, about 27% being singletons. These receptors' antigens are unknown. The sample taken for sequencing was CD4+ T cells from blood, cultured in vitro. The receptor set was obtained from a human donor who had recovered from COVID-19. Both conserved end residues are part of each CDR3. A D gene is named only where the DNA matches it firmly. Not all rows give a size; the values are once, few, many and, for expanded clones, a class.

abundance: -
v_gene: TRBV5-8
d_gene: TRBD1
j_gene: TRBJ2-5
CDR3nt: TGTGCCAGCAGCTTCCTGGGACAGGGAGGAGAGACCCAGTACTTC
CDR3aa: CASSFLGQGGETQYF

abundance: few
v_gene: TRBV7-3
d_gene: -
j_gene: TRBJ2-3
CDR3nt: TGTGCCAGCAGCTCGGACGGGGACGTCAGCACAGATACGCAGTATTTT
CDR3aa: CASSSDGDVSTDTQYF

abundance: few
v_gene: TRBV20-1
d_gene: -
j_gene: TRBJ1-3
CDR3nt: TGCAGTGCCCTGGACCTCCGGAACACCATATATTTT
CDR3aa: CSALDLRNTIYF

abundance: few
v_gene: TRBV11-1
d_gene: -
j_gene: TRBJ1-4
CDR3nt: TGTGCCAGCAGCCGAGGAGATATAGCTAATGAAAAACTGTTTTTT
CDR3aa: CASSRGDIANEKLFF

abundance: -
v_gene: TRBV30
d_gene: -
j_gene: TRBJ2-7
CDR3nt: TGTGCCTGGAGTGCGGTGACCGAGCAGTACTTC
CDR3aa: CAWSAVTEQYF

abundance: few
v_gene: TRBV12-3/TRBV12-4
d_gene: -
j_gene: TRBJ1-3
CDR3nt: TGTGCCAGCAGTTTTAGCGGAGGAAACACCATATATTTT
CDR3aa: CASSFSGGNTIYF

abundance: few
v_gene: TRBV5-4
d_gene: TRBD1
j_gene: TRBJ1-2
CDR3nt: TGTGCCAGCAGCTTCGGACAGGGGGTCTATGGCTACACCTTC
CDR3aa: CASSFGQGVYGYTF

abundance: medium-sized
v_gene: TRBV20-1
d_gene: -
j_gene: TRBJ1-5
CDR3nt: TGCAGTGCTAGAGTAGGTGCGGGGCACAGTCAGCCCCAGCATTTT
CDR3aa: CSARVGAGHSQPQHF

abundance: -
v_gene: TRBV30
d_gene: -
j_gene: TRBJ1-1
CDR3nt: TGTGCCTGGAGTGTGCCGGGGGCGCGGACTGAAGCTTTCTTT
CDR3aa: CAWSVPGARTEAFF

abundance: -
v_gene: TRBV5-1
d_gene: TRBD1
j_gene: TRBJ1-1
CDR3nt: TGCGCCAGCAGCACAGGGGGGAACACTGAAGCTTTCTTT
CDR3aa: CASSTGGNTEAFF

abundance: -
v_gene: TRBV7-3
d_gene: TRBD1
j_gene: TRBJ1-2
CDR3nt: TGTGCCAGCAGCCCTCAGACAGGGGGGGTCTATGGCTACACCTTC
CDR3aa: CASSPQTGGVYGYTF

abundance: -
v_gene: TRBV12-3/TRBV12-4
d_gene: TRBD1
j_gene: TRBJ2-1
CDR3nt: TGTGCCAGCAGCTGGACAGGGGTTTCTTACAATGAGCAGTTCTTC
CDR3aa: CASSWTGVSYNEQFF

abundance: -
v_gene: TRBV2
d_gene: -
j_gene: TRBJ2-3
CDR3nt: TGTGCCAGCACCCAGGTATCAGATACGCAGTATTTT
CDR3aa: CASTQVSDTQYF

abundance: -
v_gene: TRBV11-2
d_gene: -
j_gene: TRBJ1-1
CDR3nt: TGTGCCAGCAGCTTAGAGCGCGGAGCTTTCTTT
CDR3aa: CASSLERGAFF

abundance: -
v_gene: TRBV19
d_gene: -
j_gene: TRBJ2-5
CDR3nt: TGTGCCAGTAGTATGGCGGGGGCCCCCCAAGAGACCCAGTACTTC
CDR3aa: CASSMAGAPQETQYF

abundance: large
v_gene: TRBV20-1
d_gene: TRBD1
j_gene: TRBJ1-5
CDR3nt: TGCAGTGCTAGGGGACAGGGGGCAGATCAGCCCCAGCATTTT
CDR3aa: CSARGQGADQPQHF

abundance: -
v_gene: TRBV5-1
d_gene: TRBD1
j_gene: TRBJ1-2
CDR3nt: TGCGCCAGCAGCCCAAGTCCCGGGACAGGGGGGATCTATGGCTACACCTTC
CDR3aa: CASSPSPGTGGIYGYTF

abundance: -
v_gene: TRBV7-9
d_gene: -
j_gene: TRBJ1-3
CDR3nt: TGTGCCAGCAGCTTAGAGGTAAGGGGGGGGGCCCGCTCCTCTGGAAACACCATATATTTT
CDR3aa: CASSLEVRGGARSSGNTIYF

abundance: once
v_gene: TRBV4-1
d_gene: -
j_gene: TRBJ2-3
CDR3nt: -
CDR3aa: CASTNQTSMYLCASSLRLADTQYF

abundance: medium-sized
v_gene: TRBV20-1
d_gene: TRBD1
j_gene: TRBJ1-5
CDR3nt: TGCAGTGCTCTGACAGGGTTGAGCAATCAGCCCCAGCATTTT
CDR3aa: CSALTGLSNQPQHF

abundance: few
v_gene: TRBV12-3/TRBV12-4
d_gene: TRBD1
j_gene: TRBJ2-1
CDR3nt: TGTGCCAGCAGTCAGACTCTCTACAGGGGGAATGAGCAGTTCTTC
CDR3aa: CASSQTLYRGNEQFF

abundance: -
v_gene: TRBV7-2
d_gene: -
j_gene: TRBJ1-3
CDR3nt: TGTGCCAGCAGCTTAGAGGCCTCTGGAAACACCATATATTTT
CDR3aa: CASSLEASGNTIYF

abundance: -
v_gene: TRBV27
d_gene: -
j_gene: TRBJ2-3
CDR3nt: TGTGCCAGCAGTGCCAGGGTCGGCACAGATACGCAGTATTTT
CDR3aa: CASSARVGTDTQYF

abundance: -
v_gene: TRBV20-1
d_gene: TRBD2
j_gene: TRBJ2-2
CDR3nt: TGCAGTGCTCTTATCCCGTGGCTTAGCGGGGGGGCTGGAACCGGGGAGCTGTTTTTT
CDR3aa: CSALIPWLSGGAGTGELFF

abundance: -
v_gene: TRBV2
d_gene: TRBD1
j_gene: TRBJ2-7
CDR3nt: TGTGCCAGCAGGGCCCTCGGGACAGGGGGCTACGAGCAGTACTTC
CDR3aa: CASRALGTGGYEQYF

abundance: -
v_gene: TRBV27
d_gene: TRBD1
j_gene: TRBJ1-1
CDR3nt: TGTGCCAGCAGTCCTTATTCCGGGACAGGGGGGAACACTGAAGCTTTCTTT
CDR3aa: CASSPYSGTGGNTEAFF

abundance: -
v_gene: TRBV14
d_gene: -
j_gene: TRBJ1-6
CDR3nt: TGTGCCAGCAGCCAGCGGGTTGGTAATTCACCCCTCCACTTT
CDR3aa: CASSQRVGNSPLHF

abundance: -
v_gene: TRBV2
d_gene: -
j_gene: TRBJ2-3
CDR3nt: TGTGCCAGCTCCCCCTGGGGGTCCCACACAGATACGCAGTATTTT
CDR3aa: CASSPWGSHTDTQYF

abundance: -
v_gene: TRBV16
d_gene: -
j_gene: TRBJ1-5
CDR3nt: TGTGCCAGCTCCCTAGGACGTAATAATCAGCCCCAGCATTTT
CDR3aa: CASSLGRNNQPQHF

abundance: few
v_gene: TRBV27
d_gene: -
j_gene: TRBJ2-3
CDR3nt: TGTGCCAGCAGTTCCCTTACAGGCCGGGATACGCAGTATTTT
CDR3aa: CASSSLTGRDTQYF

abundance: -
v_gene: TRBV29-1
d_gene: -
j_gene: TRBJ2-2
CDR3nt: TGCAGCGTTAACAAAGGGACGAACACCGGGGAGCTGTTTTTT
CDR3aa: CSVNKGTNTGELFF

abundance: -
v_gene: TRBV3-1
d_gene: -
j_gene: TRBJ1-2
CDR3nt: TGTGCCAGCAGCCAAGATGGAGGGGTTCGCTACACCTTC
CDR3aa: CASSQDGGVRYTF